This TCR beta chain is from a study of T-cell memory formation after mild COVID-19. This clonotype was counted between two and nine times. Its antigen is unidentified. TCRdb analysed the 5' RACE reads with MiXCR anew, one entry per CDR3 protein. The repertoire holds 470,000 or so distinct CDR3 sequences, with over 15% as singletons. The study's findings and limits: Shrinking CD4+ clones were chiefly CM and EM; CD8+ ones were chiefly EMRA. Day 15 to 85 contracting clones showed balanced CD4/CD8; day 15 to 37 expanders favored CD4+. There was no confirmation that second-wave clones peaking on day 37 were SARS-CoV-2 specific.

CDR3 length: 17 amino acids. V lost 1 base, J lost 5 bases, and 23 bases lay in between. Germline V CDR1 and CDR2: DFQATT, SNEGSKA (reference sequence). The sequencing input was PBMCs or a T cell subset sorted from them (not recorded which). V usage is TRBV20-1 and J usage is TRBJ2-5; D is perhaps TRBD2 (9 bases). The receptor was derived from an adult woman who had mild COVID-19 (a few samples of this study predate the infection). Cell type and time point are not known. The DNA for the CDR3 is TGCAGTGCTAGAGTCGTCGGGATAGCGGGGGACAGGGAGACCCAGTACTTC. This codes for CSARVVGIAGDRETQYF.